The 16 T cell receptor beta chains below all came from one sample that was sequenced in a study of T-cell memory formation after mild COVID-19. Via MiXCR, TCRdb re-called the 5' RACE reads, giving one row per CDR3 protein. The sample lists 540,000 or so distinct CDR3 sequences, over 20% occurring once. The sequenced sample consisted of PBMCs or a T cell subset sorted from them (not recorded which). The receptors originated from an adult woman who had mild COVID-19 (a few samples of this study predate the infection). Cell type and time point are not known.

The V gene is TRBV4-1, the J gene TRBJ1-4, with TRBD1 matching 7 bases. CDR3 length: 15 amino acids. J was trimmed by 6 bases and V by 2 bases; bases with no gene match: 6. Per the germline V gene, CDR1 is MGHRA and CDR2 is YSYEKL. The CDR3, as DNA: TGCGCCAGCAGCCAAACACAGGGGTCCTATGAAAAACTGTTTTTT. Its translation: CASSQTQGSYEKLFF.

The chain combines TRBV7-2 with TRBJ2-7; tentatively, D is TRBD2 (6 bases). CDR3 length: 11 residues. Trimming removed 8 bases from V and 7 bases from J, with 12 bases in between. The germline CDR1 and CDR2 sequences are SGHTA and FQGNSA. CDR3 sequence reads: CASGGWKEQYF. CDR3 bases: TGTGCCAGCGGGGGGTGGAAAGAGCAGTACTTC.

This chain connects TRBV5-1 to TRBJ2-7; a possible D gene is TRBD2 (6 bases). This CDR3 contains 15 residues. Deletions cut 4 bases from V and 5 bases from J, with 19 bases between. Per germline, CDR1 SGHRS and CDR2 YFSETQ. The chain's CDR3 is CASSRGRREVNEQYF. The CDR3 nucleotides are TGCGCCAGCAGCCGTGGTCGCAGGGAGGTCAACGAGCAGTACTTC.

V gene TRBV20-1 combines with J gene TRBJ2-3; a weak D match, TRBD1 (5 bases). There are 14 residues in the CDR3. Germline loops: CDR1 DFQATT, CDR2 SNEGSKA (reference sequence). Trimming took off 4 bases at V and 0 bases at J, with 11 bases between the two ends. CDR3 sequence reads: CSANTGVSTDTQYF. Written as DNA, the CDR3 is TGCAGTGCTAACACAGGTGTCAGCACAGATACGCAGTATTTT.

This clonotype was picked up many times. The V gene is TRBV29-1, the J gene TRBJ2-2; tentative D call: TRBD1 (6 bases). Germline CDR1 is SQVTM and CDR2 is ANQGSEA. Trimming pared 4 bases from V and 4 bases from J, leaving 13 bases between. There are 14 residues in the CDR3. The DNA for the CDR3 is TGCAGCGTTGCTGAAGAGGGGGTCACCGGGGAGCTGTTTTTT. Translating gives CSVAEEGVTGELFF.

This clonotype occurred a few times. The genes are TRBV11-2 and TRBJ2-2; 7 bases fit TRBD1. The V gene end was trimmed by 6 bases and the J gene end by 3 bases; junction bases not matched to a gene: 7. Germline CDR1 SGHAT, CDR2 FQNNGV. The length of the CDR3 is 15 residues. This CDR3 is CASRVWQGDTGELFF. CDR3 nucleotide sequence: TGTGCCAGCAGAGTGTGGCAGGGGGACACCGGGGAGCTGTTTTTT. The whole variable domain, remainder taken from reference TRBV11-2 and TRBJ2-2, is EAGVAQSPRYKIIEKRQSVAFWCNPISGHATLYWYQQILGQGPKLLIQFQNNGVVDDSQLPKDRFSAERLKGVDSTLKIQPAKLEDSAVYLCASRVWQGDTGELFFGEGSRLTVL.

V is TRBV12-3 or TRBV12-4 and J is TRBJ2-3; the match to TRBD2 covers 11 bases. After removal of 4 bases from V and 2 bases from J, the junction contained 5 bases not matched to a gene. The CDR3 sequence is 16 residues long. This CDR3 is CASSWGSGGVTDTQYF. CDR3 DNA: TGTGCCAGCAGTTGGGGTAGCGGGGGGGTCACAGATACGCAGTATTTT.

This clonotype was observed a few times. V is TRBV20-1 and J is TRBJ1-2; D not resolved. The CDR3 has 14 amino acids. V gave up 5 bases and J gave up 4 bases, with 17 bases separating them. CDR1 is DFQATT, CDR2 SNEGSKA, per germline (reference sequence). The CDR3 sequence: CSAGPGRSFYGYTF. DNA of the CDR3: TGCAGTGCTGGCCCTGGGAGGTCTTTCTATGGCTACACCTTC.

This clonotype was seen a few times. The CDR3 nucleotides read TGCGCCAGCAGCCGCAGGACGGGAGGCCTGGGCAATGAGCAGTTCTTC. Protein: CASSRRTGGLGNEQFF. V usage is TRBV5-1 and J usage is TRBJ2-1, with 7 bases fitting TRBD2. The trim removed 4 bases at V and 6 bases at J, leaving 13 bases unmatched. The length of the CDR3 is 16 residues. CDR1 and CDR2 from the germline V gene are SGHRS and YFSETQ.

This clonotype showed up just once. The gene calls are TRBV15 and TRBJ1-5; D is unclear. The germline CDR1 and CDR2 sequences are LNHNV and YYDKDF (reference sequence). This CDR3 spans 13 amino acids. V shed 6 bases and J shed 11 bases, with 17 bases lying between them. The CDR3 sequence is CATSSSKFPAQHF. As DNA, the CDR3 is TGTGCCACCAGTTCCTCCAAGTTTCCGGCCCAGCATTTT.

The genes are TRBV7-8 and TRBJ2-5; 7 bases are a match to TRBD2. The CDR3 length is 15 residues. Germline lookup yields CDR1 SGHVS and CDR2 FQNEAQ. The V and J ends lost 5 bases and 5 bases, in that order; junction bases with no gene match: 11. CDR3 region: CASSILGGEGETQYF. As DNA, the CDR3 is TGTGCCAGCAGCATCCTTGGCGGGGAGGGGGAGACCCAGTACTTC.

The chain links TRBV5-6 to TRBJ2-3; 8 nucleotides line up with TRBD2. The V segment lost 5 bases and the J segment 2 bases; nucleotides outside the gene matches: 7. In germline, CDR1 is SGHDT, CDR2 YYEEEE. CDR3 size: 15 residues. CDR3 in amino acids: CASSSDSGNTDTQYF. The CDR3 DNA reads as TGTGCCAGCAGTTCAGATAGCGGGAACACAGATACGCAGTATTTT.

This clonotype was picked up a small number of times. One junction end does not reproduce the germline sequence, and a read error may be involved. The rearrangement joins TRBV4-3 to TRBJ2-1; D may match TRBD1 or TRBD2 (5 bases each). The CDR3 has 13 residues. Per germline, CDR1 LGHNA and CDR2 YSLEER. CDR3 region: CASSQDRGTSLCF. CDR3 DNA sequence: TGCGCCAGCAGCCAAGATCGAGGGACCTCTCTTTGTTTC.

CDR3 nucleotides: TGTGCCAGCATGGGGAACTCCTACGAGCAGTACTTC. This codes for CASMGNSYEQYF. V is TRBV12-3 or TRBV12-4 and J is TRBJ2-7; the D is unclear. The CDR3 runs to 12 residues. V gave up 7 bases and J gave up 0 bases, with 7 bases separating them.

The chain employs TRBV6-5 and TRBJ1-1; 9 bases line up with TRBD1. The CDR3 covers 14 residues. V dropped 6 bases and J dropped 5; count of bases not matched to a gene: 7. Germline V gene sequence: CDR1 MNHEY, CDR2 SVGAGI. CDR3 DNA sequence: TGTGCCAGCAGACTCGGGACAGGGACAACTGAAGCTTTCTTT. Translation: CASRLGTGTTEAFF.

This clonotype was seen a handful of times. The chain links TRBV24-1 to TRBJ1-2, with D possibly matching TRBD1 (6 bases). The CDR3 spans 18 residues. Germline-derived CDR1 and CDR2 are KGHDR and SFDVKD. Trimming took 4 bases from V and 6 from J, leaving 26 bases between them. The CDR3 here is CATSDRDPTGTFTNGYTF. The CDR3 coding sequence is TGTGCCACCAGTGACCGAGACCCTACAGGGACTTTTACCAATGGCTACACCTTC.